This T cell receptor beta chain was sequenced in a study of tumor-infiltrating lymphocytes in primary liver carcinoma. With regard to this clonotype: The junction shows a germline mismatch at one end, possibly a read error.

Germline V lookup: CDR1 SGHDT, CDR2 YYEEEE. The CDR3 has 16 residues. Starting material of 500 to 600 ng total RNA yielded TCR beta cDNA via a constant-region primer. Slightly modified ARM-PCR with three nested multiplex PCR rounds yielded TCR beta libraries. Use of TRBV1-TRBV30 forward primers with a C-beta reverse primer characterized the first two PCR rounds, which lasted nine to eleven cycles each. TCRdb reanalysed the multiplex PCR reads using MiXCR and keeps one entry per CDR3 protein. The sample has about 210,000 distinct CDR3 sequences, about 85% seen once. Co-extracted RNA and DNA came from about 19-30 mg of unsorted bulk tissue.

The sample taken for sequencing was tumor tissue from primary liver carcinoma. This clonotype originated in a man in his forties with primary liver carcinoma and hepatitis B virus infection. This chain links TRBV5-6 with TRBJ2-1; possible D gene TRBD2, 6 bases. The CDR3 DNA follows: TGTGCCAGTAGCTTGGATTTGGCGGGAATCAGCGATGAGCAGTTCTTC. Amino acid sequence: CASSLDLAGISDEQFF.